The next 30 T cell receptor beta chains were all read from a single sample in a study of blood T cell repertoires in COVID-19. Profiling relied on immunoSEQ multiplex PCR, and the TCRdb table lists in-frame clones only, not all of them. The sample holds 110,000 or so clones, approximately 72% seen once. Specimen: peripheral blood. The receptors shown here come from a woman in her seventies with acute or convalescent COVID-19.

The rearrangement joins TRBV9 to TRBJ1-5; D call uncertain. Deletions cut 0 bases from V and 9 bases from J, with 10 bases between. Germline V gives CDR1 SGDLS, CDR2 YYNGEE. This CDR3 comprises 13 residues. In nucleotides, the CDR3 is TGTGCCAGCAGCGTAGAAGTCCGGGGGCCCCAGCATTTT. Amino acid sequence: CASSVEVRGPQHF.

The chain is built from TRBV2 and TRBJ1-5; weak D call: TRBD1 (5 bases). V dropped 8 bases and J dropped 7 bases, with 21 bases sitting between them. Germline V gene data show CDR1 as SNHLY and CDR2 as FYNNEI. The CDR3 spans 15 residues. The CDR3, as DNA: TGTGCCAGCTCCCTTTGGGGGGGTGGAGGGCAGCCCCAGCATTTT. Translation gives CASSLWGGGGQPQHF.

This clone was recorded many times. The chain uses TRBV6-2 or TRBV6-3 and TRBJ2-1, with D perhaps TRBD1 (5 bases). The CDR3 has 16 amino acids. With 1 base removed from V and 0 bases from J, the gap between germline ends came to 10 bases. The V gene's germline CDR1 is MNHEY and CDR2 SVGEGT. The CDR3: CASSYWKGYSYNEQFF. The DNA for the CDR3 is TGTGCCAGCAGTTACTGGAAGGGGTACTCCTACAATGAGCAGTTCTTC.

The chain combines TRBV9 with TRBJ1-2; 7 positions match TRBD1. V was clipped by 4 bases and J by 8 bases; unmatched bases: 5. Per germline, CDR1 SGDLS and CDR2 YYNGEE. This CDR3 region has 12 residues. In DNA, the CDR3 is TGTGCCAGCAGCTTCACAGGGGAAGGCTACACCTTC. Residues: CASSFTGEGYTF.

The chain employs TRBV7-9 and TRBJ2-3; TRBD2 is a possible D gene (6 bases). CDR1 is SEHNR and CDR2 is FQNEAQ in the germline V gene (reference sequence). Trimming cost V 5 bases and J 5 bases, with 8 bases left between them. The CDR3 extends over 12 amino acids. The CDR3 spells CASSPGGDTQYF. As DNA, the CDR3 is TGTGCCAGCAGCCCCGGGGGAGATACGCAGTATTTT.

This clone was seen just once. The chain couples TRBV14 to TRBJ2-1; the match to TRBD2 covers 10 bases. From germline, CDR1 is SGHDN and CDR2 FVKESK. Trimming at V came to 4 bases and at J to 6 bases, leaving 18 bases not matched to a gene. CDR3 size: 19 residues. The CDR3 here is CASSPRLSGGVLNLNEQFF. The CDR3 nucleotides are TGTGCCAGCAGCCCCCGACTAAGCGGGGGGGTCCTCAACCTCAATGAGCAGTTCTTC.

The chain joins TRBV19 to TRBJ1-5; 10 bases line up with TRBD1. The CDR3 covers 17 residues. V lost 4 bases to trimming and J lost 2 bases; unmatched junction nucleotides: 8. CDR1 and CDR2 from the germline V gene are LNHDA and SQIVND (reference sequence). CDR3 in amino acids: CASSNTGTGVGNQPQHF. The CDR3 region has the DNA TGTGCCAGTAGTAACACCGGGACAGGGGTCGGCAATCAGCCCCAGCATTTT.

The DNA of the CDR3 is TGCGCCAGCAGCCGAACAGGGGATCCCGATAATTCACCCCTCCACTTT. It encodes CASSRTGDPDNSPLHF. The chain carries TRBV5-1 and TRBJ1-6, with 7 bases identical to TRBD1. The germline gives CDR1 SGHRS, CDR2 YFSETQ. The CDR3 length is 16 residues. With V trimmed by 4 bases and J by 5 bases, 9 bases remained unmatched.

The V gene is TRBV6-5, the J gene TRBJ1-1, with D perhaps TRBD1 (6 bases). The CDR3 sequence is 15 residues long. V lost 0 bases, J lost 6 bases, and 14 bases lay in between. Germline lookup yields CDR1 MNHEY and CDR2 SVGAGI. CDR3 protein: CASSYSHAGVAEAFF. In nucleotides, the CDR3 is TGTGCCAGCAGTTACTCGCATGCAGGGGTGGCTGAAGCTTTCTTT.

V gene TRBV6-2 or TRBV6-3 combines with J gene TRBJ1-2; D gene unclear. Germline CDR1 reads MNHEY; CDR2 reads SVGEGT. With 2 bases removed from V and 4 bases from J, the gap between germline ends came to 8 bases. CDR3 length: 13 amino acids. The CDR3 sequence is CASSYLQTYGYTF. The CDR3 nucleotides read TGTGCCAGCAGTTACCTACAGACCTATGGCTACACCTTC.

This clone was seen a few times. This CDR3 reads CASSQGTGHQPQHF. CDR3 DNA sequence: TGTGCCAGCAGCCAGGGGACAGGACATCAGCCCCAGCATTTT. The chain uses TRBV3-1 (or the pseudogene TRBV3-2) and TRBJ1-5, with 8 bases aligning to TRBD1. Trimming at V came to 3 bases and at J to 5 bases, leaving 3 bases not matched to a gene. The CDR3 is 14 amino acids. Germline CDR1 is LGHDT and CDR2 is YNNKEL (reference sequence).

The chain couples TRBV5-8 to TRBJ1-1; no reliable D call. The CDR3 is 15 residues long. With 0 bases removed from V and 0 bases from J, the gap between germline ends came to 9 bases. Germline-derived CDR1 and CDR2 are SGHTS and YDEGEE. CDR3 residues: CASSLGLSVNTEAFF. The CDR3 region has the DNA TGTGCCAGCAGCTTGGGATTGTCAGTGAACACTGAAGCTTTCTTT.

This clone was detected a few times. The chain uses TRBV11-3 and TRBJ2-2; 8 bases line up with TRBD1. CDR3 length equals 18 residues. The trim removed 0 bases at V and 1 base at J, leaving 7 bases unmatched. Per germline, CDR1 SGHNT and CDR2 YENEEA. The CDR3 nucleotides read TGTGCCAGCAGCTTAGATCTATGGGGACAGGAGAACACCGGGGAGCTGTTTTTT. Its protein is CASSLDLWGQENTGELFF. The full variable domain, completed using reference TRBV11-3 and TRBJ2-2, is EAGVVQSPRYKIIEKKQPVAFWCNPISGHNTLYWYLQNLGQGPELLIRYENEEAVDDSQLPKDRFSAERLKGVDSTLKIQPAELGDSAVYLCASSLDLWGQENTGELFFGEGSRLTVL.

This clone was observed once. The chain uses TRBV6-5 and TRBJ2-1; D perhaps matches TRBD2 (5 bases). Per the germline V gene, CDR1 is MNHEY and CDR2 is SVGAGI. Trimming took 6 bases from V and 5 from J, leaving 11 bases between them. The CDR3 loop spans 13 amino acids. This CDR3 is CASRDWDNNEQFF. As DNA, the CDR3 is TGTGCCAGCAGGGACTGGGATAACAATGAGCAGTTCTTC.

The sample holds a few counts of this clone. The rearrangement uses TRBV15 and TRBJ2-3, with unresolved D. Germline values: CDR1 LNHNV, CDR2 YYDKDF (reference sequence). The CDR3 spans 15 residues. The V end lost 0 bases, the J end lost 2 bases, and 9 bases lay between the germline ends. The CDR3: CATSRERQATDTQYF. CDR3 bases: TGTGCCACCAGCAGAGAACGCCAGGCCACAGATACGCAGTATTTT.

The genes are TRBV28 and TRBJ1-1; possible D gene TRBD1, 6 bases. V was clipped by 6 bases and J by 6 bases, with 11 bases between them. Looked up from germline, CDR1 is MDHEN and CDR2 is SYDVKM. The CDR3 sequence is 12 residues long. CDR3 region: CASRLGTSEAFF. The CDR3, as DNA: TGTGCCAGCAGGCTCGGGACATCTGAAGCTTTCTTT.

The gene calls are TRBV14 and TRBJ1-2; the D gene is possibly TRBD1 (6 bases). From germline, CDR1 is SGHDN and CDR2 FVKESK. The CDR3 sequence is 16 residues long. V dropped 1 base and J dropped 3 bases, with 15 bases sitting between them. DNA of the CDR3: TGTGCCAGCAGCCAAGTTGTGCGGGCAGGGGACTATGGCTACACCTTC. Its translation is CASSQVVRAGDYGYTF.

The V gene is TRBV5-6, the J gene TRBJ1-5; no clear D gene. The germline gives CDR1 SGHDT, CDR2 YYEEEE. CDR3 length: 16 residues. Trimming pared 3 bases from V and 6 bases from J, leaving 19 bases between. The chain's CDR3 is CASSSQLEALLQPQHF. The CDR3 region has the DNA TGTGCCAGCAGCTCTCAACTCGAGGCCCTTCTTCAGCCCCAGCATTTT. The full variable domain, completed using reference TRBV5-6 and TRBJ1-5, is DAGVTQSPTHLIKTRGQQVTLRCSPKSGHDTVSWYQQALGQGPQFIFQYYEEEERQRGNFPDRFSGHQFPNYSSELNVNALLLGDSALYLCASSSQLEALLQPQHFGDGTRLSIL.

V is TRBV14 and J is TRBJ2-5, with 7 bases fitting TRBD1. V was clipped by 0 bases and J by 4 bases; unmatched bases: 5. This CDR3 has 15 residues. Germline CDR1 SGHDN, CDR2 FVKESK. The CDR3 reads CASSQDRGIGETQYF. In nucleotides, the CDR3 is TGTGCCAGCAGCCAAGACAGGGGGATCGGAGAGACCCAGTACTTC.

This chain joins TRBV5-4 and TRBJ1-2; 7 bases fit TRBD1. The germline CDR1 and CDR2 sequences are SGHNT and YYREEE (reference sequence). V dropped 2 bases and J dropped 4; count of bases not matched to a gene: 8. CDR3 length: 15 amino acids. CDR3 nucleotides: TGTGCCAGCAGCTTCCCGCCGACAGGGTTCTATGGCTACACCTTC. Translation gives CASSFPPTGFYGYTF.

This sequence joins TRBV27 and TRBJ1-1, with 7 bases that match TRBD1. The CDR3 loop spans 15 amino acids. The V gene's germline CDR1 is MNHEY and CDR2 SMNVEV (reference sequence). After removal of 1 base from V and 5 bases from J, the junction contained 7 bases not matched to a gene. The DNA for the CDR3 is TGTGCCAGCAGTTTATACGGGACAGAGCAGACTGAAGCTTTCTTT. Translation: CASSLYGTEQTEAFF.

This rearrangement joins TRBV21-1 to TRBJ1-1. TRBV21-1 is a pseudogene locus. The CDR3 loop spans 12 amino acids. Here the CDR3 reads CASSSRGTEAFF. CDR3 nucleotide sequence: TGTGCCAGCAGCTCCAGAGGCACTGAAGCTTTCTTT.

The CDR3 spells CATSGNRASNQPQHF. The DNA of the CDR3 is TGTGCCACCAGTGGGAACAGGGCGAGCAATCAGCCCCAGCATTTT. This sequence joins TRBV24-1 and TRBJ1-5, with D possibly TRBD1 on 6 matching bases. V was pared by 5 bases and J by 1 base, with 11 bases between. Per the germline V gene, CDR1 is KGHDR and CDR2 is SFDVKD. CDR3 length equals 15 residues.

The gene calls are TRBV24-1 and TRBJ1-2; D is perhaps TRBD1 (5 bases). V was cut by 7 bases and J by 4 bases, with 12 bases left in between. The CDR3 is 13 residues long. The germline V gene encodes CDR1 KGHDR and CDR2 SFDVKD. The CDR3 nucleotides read TGTGCCACCAGCGCGGTGACAGCCTATGGCTACACCTTC. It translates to CATSAVTAYGYTF.

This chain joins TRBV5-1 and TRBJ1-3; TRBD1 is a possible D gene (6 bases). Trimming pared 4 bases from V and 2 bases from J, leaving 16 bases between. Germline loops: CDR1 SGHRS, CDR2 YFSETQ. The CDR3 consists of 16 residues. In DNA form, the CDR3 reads TGCGCCAGCAGCCAGAACAGGGCGGTCGCTGGAAACACCATATATTTT. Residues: CASSQNRAVAGNTIYF.

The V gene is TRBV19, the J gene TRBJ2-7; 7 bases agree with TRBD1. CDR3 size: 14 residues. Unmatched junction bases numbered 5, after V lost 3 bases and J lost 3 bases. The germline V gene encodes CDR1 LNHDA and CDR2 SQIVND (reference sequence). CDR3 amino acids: CASSISRGLYEQYF. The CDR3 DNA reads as TGTGCCAGTAGTATCTCGAGGGGGCTCTACGAGCAGTACTTC. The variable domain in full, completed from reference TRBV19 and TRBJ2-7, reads DGGITQSPKYLFRKEGQNVTLSCEQNLNHDAMYWYRQDPGQGLRLIYYSQIVNDFQKGDIAEGYSVSREKKESFPLTVTSAQKNPTAFYLCASSISRGLYEQYFGPGTRLTVT.

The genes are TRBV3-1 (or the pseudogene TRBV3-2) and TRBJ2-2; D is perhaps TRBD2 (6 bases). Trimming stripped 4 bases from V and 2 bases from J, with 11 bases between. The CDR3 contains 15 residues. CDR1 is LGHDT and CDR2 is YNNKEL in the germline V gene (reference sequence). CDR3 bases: TGTGCCAGCAGCCCACGGGACTTAAACACCGGGGAGCTGTTTTTT. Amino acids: CASSPRDLNTGELFF.

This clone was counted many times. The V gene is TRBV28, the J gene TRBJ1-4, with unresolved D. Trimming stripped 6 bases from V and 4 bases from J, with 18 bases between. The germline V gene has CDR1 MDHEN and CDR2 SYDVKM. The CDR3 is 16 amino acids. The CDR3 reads CASSPGRSGNNEKLFF. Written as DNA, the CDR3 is TGTGCCAGCAGCCCTGGAAGGTCGGGGAATAATGAAAAACTGTTTTTT. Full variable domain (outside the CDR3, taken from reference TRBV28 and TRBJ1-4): DVKVTQSSRYLVKRTGEKVFLECVQDMDHENMFWYRQDPGLGLRLIYFSYDVKMKEKGDIPEGYSVSREKKERFSLILESASTNQTSMYLCASSPGRSGNNEKLFFGSGTQLSVL.

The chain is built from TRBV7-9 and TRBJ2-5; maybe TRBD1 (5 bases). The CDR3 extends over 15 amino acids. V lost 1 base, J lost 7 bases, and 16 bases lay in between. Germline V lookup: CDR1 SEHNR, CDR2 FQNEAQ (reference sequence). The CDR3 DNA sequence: TGTGCCAGCAGCTTAGAGACAGATATATGGGGGACCCAGTACTTC. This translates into CASSLETDIWGTQYF.

The DNA of the CDR3 is TGTGCCAGCAGCCAAGACCTTAGCGGGGGGCCCCAAGAGACCCAGTACTTC. Translating gives CASSQDLSGGPQETQYF. The chain uses TRBV3-1 (or the pseudogene TRBV3-2) and TRBJ2-5; 10 bases are a match to TRBD2. Trimming cost V 0 bases and J 1 base; bases outside gene matches: 5. The CDR3 is made up of 17 amino acids. CDR1 is LGHDT and CDR2 is YNNKEL in the germline V gene (reference sequence).